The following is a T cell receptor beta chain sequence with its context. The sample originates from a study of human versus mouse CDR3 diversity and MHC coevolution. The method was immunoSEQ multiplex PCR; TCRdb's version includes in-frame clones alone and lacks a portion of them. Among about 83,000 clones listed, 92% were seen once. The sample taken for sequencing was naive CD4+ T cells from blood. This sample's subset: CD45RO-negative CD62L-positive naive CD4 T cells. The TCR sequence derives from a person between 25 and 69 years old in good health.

CDR3 protein: CASRASGNYEQFF. CDR3 coding DNA: TGTGCCAGTAGGGCTAGCGGGAACTATGAGCAGTTCTTC. This chain uses TRBV19 with TRBJ2-1, with 9 bases lining up with TRBD2. The CDR3 is 13 residues long. The germline CDR1 and CDR2 sequences are LNHDA and SQIVND (reference sequence). The V segment lost 6 bases and the J segment 8 bases; nucleotides outside the gene matches: 5.